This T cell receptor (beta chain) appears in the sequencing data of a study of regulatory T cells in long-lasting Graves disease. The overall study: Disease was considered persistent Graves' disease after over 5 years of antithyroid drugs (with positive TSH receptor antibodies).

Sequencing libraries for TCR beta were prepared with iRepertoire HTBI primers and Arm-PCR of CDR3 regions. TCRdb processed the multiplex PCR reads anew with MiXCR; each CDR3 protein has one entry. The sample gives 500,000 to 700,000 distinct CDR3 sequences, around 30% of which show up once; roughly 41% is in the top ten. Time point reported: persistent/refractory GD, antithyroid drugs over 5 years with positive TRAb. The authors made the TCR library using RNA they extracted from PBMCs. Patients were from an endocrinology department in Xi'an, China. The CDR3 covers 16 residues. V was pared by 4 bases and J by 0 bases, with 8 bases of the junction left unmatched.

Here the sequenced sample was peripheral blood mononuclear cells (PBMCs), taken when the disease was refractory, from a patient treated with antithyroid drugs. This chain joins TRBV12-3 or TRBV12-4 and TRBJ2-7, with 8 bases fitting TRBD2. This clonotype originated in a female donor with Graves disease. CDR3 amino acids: CASSSRDSGNSYEQYF. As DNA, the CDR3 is TGTGCCAGCAGTTCCAGGGATAGCGGGAACTCCTACGAGCAGTACTTC.